The clone carrying this T cell receptor beta chain was picked up many times. Its target is unknown. The sample comes from a study of Graves' ophthalmopathy and Graves' hyperthyroidism. Study-wide findings and caveats: Among expanded thyroid clonotypes above 0.001 frequency, most also occurred in blood.

RNA transcripts were the template, and TCR beta CDR3 regions were amplified from them. First-round RT-PCR with HTBI primers preceded a second-round multiplex PCR. One entry per CDR3 protein results from TCRdb running MiXCR on the multiplex PCR reads. The sample has some 160,000 distinct CDR3 sequences, around 40% seen once. The receptor was derived from a man in his thirties or forties with Graves' ophthalmopathy. Material for sequencing was peripheral blood.

The CDR3 nucleotides are TGTGCCAGCAGCTTAGTGCGGGGATTGGGTTCCTACGAGCAGTACTTC. Encoded protein: CASSLVRGLGSYEQYF. The rearrangement links TRBV7-9 to TRBJ2-7; possibly TRBD2 for D (6 bases). CDR3 size: 16 residues. Per the germline V gene, CDR1 is SEHNR and CDR2 is FQNEAQ (reference sequence). Trimming left V 1 base short and J 1 base short, with 14 bases between.